This entry is about one T cell receptor beta chain. The antigen remains unidentified. One end of the junction fails to match germline, which may point to a read error. Prepared libraries of TCR beta cDNA carried unique molecular identifiers. Between roughly 1 and 10 million T cells gave rise to around 500,000 cDNA molecules. TCRdb called the PCR reads again in MiXCR, with one record for every CDR3 protein. Found here are roughly 160,000 distinct CDR3 sequences, roughly 34% of them singletons; the top ten hold 28%. The CDR3 length is 15 residues. Germline lookup yields CDR1 MNHEY and CDR2 SMNVEV (reference sequence). The sample is drawn from a study of post-analysis software for immune sequencing data. Study outcomes and limitations: When the samples were clustered directly with F measure, those that had been prepared in the same batch showed strong co-clustering. Patients used about 5 TRBV segments, including TRBV5-6, TRBV5-1 and TRBV20-1, more often than controls.

The chain has TRBV27 and TRBJ2-3, with D perhaps being TRBD1 or TRBD2 (5 bases each). The material sequenced was blood, taken after autologous hematopoietic stem cell transplantation. This clonotype was obtained from a girl aged 5 to 17 with multiple sclerosis. Here the CDR3 DNA reads TGTGCCAGCAGTTCCCCGGACTCAAGCACAGGTACGCAGTATTTT. Its protein product is CASSSPDSSTGTQYF.